The clone carrying this T cell receptor (beta chain) came up many times. The sample comes from a study of cytomegalovirus exposure and HLA in healthy donors. 60 Vbeta and 13 Jbeta primers were used in PCR. Sequenced by immunoSEQ multiplex PCR; TCRdb stores in-frame clones only, minus some. Of around 110,000 clones listed, 81% were seen once; the top ten hold about 3.8%. The CDR3 is 13 residues long. Trimming at V came to 5 bases and at J to 4 bases, leaving 2 bases not matched to a gene. Germline V gene sequence: CDR1 MNHEY, CDR2 SMNVEV (reference sequence). V is TRBV27 and J is TRBJ1-1, with 9 positions matching TRBD1. The sequenced material came from PBMCs. This receptor was taken from a woman aged 25-40 years in good health and CMV-seronegative. CDR3 coding DNA: TGTGCCAGCAGTCAGGGACAGGGCACTGAAGCTTTCTTT. Its translation: CASSQGQGTEAFF.